The 23 T cell receptor beta chains in this list originate from one sample, sequenced in a study of T cell changes during pregnancy in multiple sclerosis. The method was immunoSEQ multiplex PCR; TCRdb's version includes in-frame clones alone and lacks a portion of them. This table has 95,000 to 100,000 clones, about nine tenths appearing once. The sample in question was peripheral blood, obtained in the second trimester of pregnancy. Receptors originate from a female donor with multiple sclerosis, enrolled in a pregnancy study.

The V and J genes are TRBV5-4 and TRBJ1-3; 7 bases fit TRBD1. The V gene's germline CDR1 is SGHNT and CDR2 YYREEE (reference sequence). This CDR3 region has 17 residues. V was pared by 0 bases and J by 1 base, with 7 bases of the junction left unmatched. As DNA, the CDR3 is TGTGCCAGCAGCTTGGGGACAGGAGCACTTTCTGGAAACACCATATATTTT. Residues: CASSLGTGALSGNTIYF.

This rearrangement joins TRBV7-9 to TRBJ2-2; 7 positions agree with TRBD1. The CDR3 is 18 residues long. The germline gives CDR1 SEHNR, CDR2 FQNEAQ (reference sequence). V lost 2 bases, J lost 11 bases, and 20 bases stayed unmatched. The CDR3 loop is CASSLLSGQVHLTSELFF. The CDR3 region has the DNA TGTGCCAGCAGCTTACTTAGTGGACAGGTACACCTTACGTCTGAGCTGTTTTTT.

The V call is TRBV7-2, the J call TRBJ2-7, with D perhaps matching TRBD2 (6 bases). V lost 5 bases and J lost 1, with 9 bases in between. The CDR3 runs 13 residues. Germline lookup yields CDR1 SGHTA and CDR2 FQGNSA. CDR3 coding DNA: TGTGCCAGCAGCAGGAGCGGGTCCTACGAGCAGTACTTC. It is translated as CASSRSGSYEQYF.

The CDR3 coding sequence is TGTGCCAGTAGTATAACGACAGGGGTCGATCAGCCCCAGCATTTT. Encoded protein: CASSITTGVDQPQHF. The chain employs TRBV19 and TRBJ1-5, with 8 bases lining up with TRBD1. The length of the CDR3 is 15 residues. CDR1 LNHDA and CDR2 SQIVND come from the germline V gene (reference sequence). With 2 bases clipped from V and 5 bases from J, the junction kept 5 bases outside the gene matches.

V and J are TRBV27 and TRBJ2-5; perhaps TRBD1 as D (5 bases). CDR1 and CDR2 from the germline V gene are MNHEY and SMNVEV (reference sequence). CDR3 size: 14 residues. The V and J ends lost 3 bases and 5 bases respectively, with 13 bases between them. CDR3: CASSFQGAVETQYF. For the CDR3, the DNA is TGTGCCAGCAGTTTTCAAGGGGCGGTGGAGACCCAGTACTTC.

V and J are TRBV5-4 and TRBJ2-2; no firm D call. The germline V gene encodes CDR1 SGHNT and CDR2 YYREEE (reference sequence). This CDR3 contains 13 residues. V gave up 3 bases and J gave up 6 bases, with 9 bases separating them. The chain's CDR3 is CASSYSKAGELFF. The CDR3 DNA sequence: TGTGCCAGCAGCTACAGTAAAGCCGGGGAGCTGTTTTTT.

The genes are TRBV4-3 and TRBJ1-4, with TRBD1 matching 12 bases. The CDR3 consists of 18 residues. CDR1 LGHNA and CDR2 YSLEER come from the germline V gene. Germline trimming cut 0 bases from V and 8 bases from J; bases unmatched to any gene: 10. The CDR3 coding sequence is TGCGCCAGCAGCCAAGATCGGGGACAGGGGGCGGTTGGGGAAAAACTGTTTTTT. This gives the protein CASSQDRGQGAVGEKLFF.

This chain links TRBV11-2 with TRBJ1-2, with 9 bases fitting TRBD1. This CDR3 comprises 15 residues. The ends lost 3 bases at V and 0 bases at J; junction bases unmatched: 2. From germline, CDR1 is SGHAT and CDR2 FQNNGV. CDR3 sequence (DNA): TGTGCCAGCAGCTTGGGACAGGGATCTAACTATGGCTACACCTTC. This translates into CASSLGQGSNYGYTF. Full variable domain (outside the CDR3, taken from reference TRBV11-2 and TRBJ1-2): EAGVAQSPRYKIIEKRQSVAFWCNPISGHATLYWYQQILGQGPKLLIQFQNNGVVDDSQLPKDRFSAERLKGVDSTLKIQPAKLEDSAVYLCASSLGQGSNYGYTFGSGTRLTVV.

The DNA of the CDR3 is TGTGCCAGCAGCTTGGGGAGAAATTCACCCCTCCACTTT. Its protein product is CASSLGRNSPLHF. The J gene is TRBJ1-6, the V gene TRBV7-2; D not resolved. Germline V lookup: CDR1 SGHTA, CDR2 FQGNSA. V lost 3 bases and J 7 bases, leaving 7 bases between the germline ends. The CDR3 sequence is 13 residues long.

This clone appeared a few times. The rearrangement joins TRBV27 to TRBJ1-3, with D tentatively TRBD1 (5 bases). Trimming took 5 bases from V and 2 from J, leaving 10 bases between them. This CDR3 spans 14 amino acids. Per germline, CDR1 MNHEY and CDR2 SMNVEV (reference sequence). CDR3 region: CASSPTVPGNTIYF. CDR3 bases: TGTGCCAGCAGTCCGACAGTGCCTGGAAACACCATATATTTT.

This clone was found once. The chain employs TRBV6-1 and TRBJ2-7; 9 positions agree with TRBD2. V lost 4 bases and J lost 2; bases outside the gene matches: 3. The germline CDR1 and CDR2 sequences are MNHNS and SASEGT. The CDR3 consists of 14 residues. The CDR3 loop is CASSVAGVPYEQYF. The DNA of the CDR3 is TGTGCCAGCAGTGTAGCGGGAGTTCCCTACGAGCAGTACTTC.

The rearrangement links TRBV13 to TRBJ2-1, with a weak D call TRBD1 (5 bases). Germline V gene sequence: CDR1 PRHDT, CDR2 FYEKMQ (reference sequence). With 8 bases removed from V and 8 bases from J, the gap between germline ends came to 16 bases. The CDR3 has 13 residues. DNA for the CDR3: TGTGCCAGCTCCCGGGTAGGACAAGATGAGCAGTTCTTC. Translating it yields CASSRVGQDEQFF.

The chain has TRBV9 and TRBJ2-1; D is perhaps TRBD2 (6 bases). V dropped 7 bases and J dropped 2 bases, with 13 bases sitting between them. The CDR3 sequence is 14 residues long. From germline, CDR1 is SGDLS and CDR2 YYNGEE. The chain's CDR3 is CASEGGNPYNEQFF. CDR3 in DNA: TGTGCCAGCGAGGGCGGGAATCCCTACAATGAGCAGTTCTTC.

The chain employs TRBV10-3 and TRBJ2-5; 16 positions agree with TRBD2. Losses at the gene ends were 2 bases for V and 4 bases for J; bases not matched to a gene: 10. Germline V CDR1 and CDR2: ENHRY, SYGVKD. The CDR3 spans 19 residues. DNA for the CDR3: TGTGCCATCAGTGAGCCGTCCGGGACTAGCGGGAGGGTCGGAGAGACCCAGTACTTC. Translation: CAISEPSGTSGRVGETQYF.

The rearrangement links TRBV5-4 to TRBJ2-7; D is perhaps TRBD1 (5 bases). This CDR3 comprises 15 residues. Between the trimmed V and J ends, which lost 3 bases and 4 bases, there was a span of 17 bases. Germline loops: CDR1 SGHNT, CDR2 YYREEE (reference sequence). Here the CDR3 DNA reads TGTGCCAGCAGCTCGCAGGGAACGTACGGGTACGAGCAGTACTTC. This sequence encodes CASSSQGTYGYEQYF.

The chain has TRBV7-8 and TRBJ2-1, with a tentative D call TRBD2 (6 bases). The CDR3 length is 15 residues. Deletions cut 1 base from V and 5 bases from J, with 12 bases between. In germline, CDR1 is SGHVS, CDR2 FQNEAQ. CDR3 sequence (DNA): TGTGCCAGCAGCTTAGGTTCGCGGGGACACAATGAGCAGTTCTTC. Translating it yields CASSLGSRGHNEQFF.

The chain links TRBV14 to TRBJ1-2; 8 bases fit TRBD1. The CDR3 consists of 16 residues. V lost 1 base and J lost 4; bases outside the gene matches: 8. Germline loops: CDR1 SGHDN, CDR2 FVKESK. CDR3 sequence reads: CASSQAADRDGYGYTF. For the CDR3, the DNA is TGTGCCAGCAGCCAAGCCGCGGACAGGGACGGCTATGGCTACACCTTC.

The chain links TRBV29-1 to TRBJ2-6, with 8 nucleotides matching TRBD1. J gave up 0 bases and V 0 bases, and 7 bases lay outside the gene matches. The germline V gene has CDR1 SQVTM and CDR2 ANQGSEA. The CDR3 has 18 amino acids. The CDR3 sequence: CSVEDRGTGRSGANVLTF. The CDR3 nucleotides are TGCAGCGTTGAAGATAGAGGGACAGGCCGCTCTGGGGCCAACGTCCTGACTTTC.

CDR3 nucleotides: TGCGCCAGCAGCTCCTTTACAGGGTCTGGAGAGACCCAGTACTTC. Translated, it gives CASSSFTGSGETQYF. The chain employs TRBV5-1 and TRBJ2-5; TRBD1 might be the D (6 bases). Trimming took off 3 bases at V and 4 bases at J, with 16 bases between the two ends. Germline lookup yields CDR1 SGHRS and CDR2 YFSETQ. This CDR3 has 15 amino acids.

This chain uses TRBV28 with TRBJ1-1; D is possibly TRBD1 (5 bases). The CDR3 covers 16 residues. V shed 4 bases and J shed 4 bases, with 19 bases lying between them. Germline CDR1 reads MDHEN; CDR2 reads SYDVKM. The chain's CDR3 is CASSSMTAHSGTEAFF. The DNA for the CDR3 is TGTGCCAGCAGTTCCATGACAGCTCATTCAGGCACTGAAGCTTTCTTT.

As DNA, the CDR3 is TGTGCCAGCAGTTACGAGGGAAGGGTGAGGCGAACTGAAGCTTTCTTT. Translation: CASSYEGRVRRTEAFF. The rearrangement uses TRBV6-5 and TRBJ1-1; unclear D gene. Looked up from germline, CDR1 is MNHEY and CDR2 is SVGAGI. Trimming stripped 2 bases from V and 5 bases from J, with 18 bases between. This CDR3 contains 16 residues.

The DNA of the CDR3 is TGCGCCAGCAGTGAGTGGCTAGCGGAGTACTCTGGGGCCAACGTCCTGACTTTC. Translated, it gives CASSEWLAEYSGANVLTF. This sequence joins TRBV10-1 and TRBJ2-6, with TRBD2 matching over 7 bases. There are 18 residues in the CDR3. The ends lost 1 base at V and 0 bases at J; junction bases unmatched: 6. Looked up from germline, CDR1 is WNHNN and CDR2 is SYGVQD (reference sequence).

The gene calls are TRBV27 and TRBJ1-4; D uncertain. Germline V gene sequence: CDR1 MNHEY, CDR2 SMNVEV (reference sequence). This CDR3 spans 14 amino acids. V was pared by 5 bases and J by 6 bases, with 13 bases between. CDR3 residues: CASSNGREHEKLFF. The CDR3 nucleotides read TGTGCCAGCAGTAACGGGAGGGAGCATGAAAAACTGTTTTTT.